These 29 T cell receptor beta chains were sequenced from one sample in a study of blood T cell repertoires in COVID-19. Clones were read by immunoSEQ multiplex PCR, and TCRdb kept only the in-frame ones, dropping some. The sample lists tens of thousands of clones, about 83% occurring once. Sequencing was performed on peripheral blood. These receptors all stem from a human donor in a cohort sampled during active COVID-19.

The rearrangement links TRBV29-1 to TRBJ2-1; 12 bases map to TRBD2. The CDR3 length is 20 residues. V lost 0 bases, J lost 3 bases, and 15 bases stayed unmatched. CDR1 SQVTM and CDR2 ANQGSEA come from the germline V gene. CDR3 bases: TGCAGCGTTGAAGATCCCACTAGCGGGAGGAAAAGATCCAACTACAATGAGCAGTTCTTC. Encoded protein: CSVEDPTSGRKRSNYNEQFF.

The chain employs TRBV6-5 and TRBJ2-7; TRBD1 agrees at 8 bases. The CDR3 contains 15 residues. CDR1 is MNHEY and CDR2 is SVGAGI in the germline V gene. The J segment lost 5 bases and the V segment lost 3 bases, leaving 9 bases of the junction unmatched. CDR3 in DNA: TGTGCCAGCAGTTATTGGGGACAGGAAGGGAACGAGCAGTACTTC. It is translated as CASSYWGQEGNEQYF.

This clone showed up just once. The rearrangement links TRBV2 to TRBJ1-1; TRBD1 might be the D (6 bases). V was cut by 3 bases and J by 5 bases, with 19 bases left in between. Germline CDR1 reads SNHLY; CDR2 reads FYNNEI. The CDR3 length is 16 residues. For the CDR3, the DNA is TGTGCCAGCAGTGACGGACAGAGACACCAATTGACTGAAGCTTTCTTT. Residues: CASSDGQRHQLTEAFF.

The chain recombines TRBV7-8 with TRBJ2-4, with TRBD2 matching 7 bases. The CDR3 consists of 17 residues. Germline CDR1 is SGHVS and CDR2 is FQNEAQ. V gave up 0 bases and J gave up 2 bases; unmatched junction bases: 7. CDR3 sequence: CASSLARGRGSKNIQYF. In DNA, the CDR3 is TGTGCCAGCAGCTTAGCGCGGGGGAGAGGGTCCAAAAACATTCAGTACTTC.

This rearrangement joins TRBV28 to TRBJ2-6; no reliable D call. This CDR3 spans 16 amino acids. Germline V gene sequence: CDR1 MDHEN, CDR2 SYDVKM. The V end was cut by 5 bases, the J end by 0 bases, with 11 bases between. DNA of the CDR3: TGTGCCAGCAGTGATTACAGAAGCTCTGGGGCCAACGTCCTGACTTTC. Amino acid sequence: CASSDYRSSGANVLTF.

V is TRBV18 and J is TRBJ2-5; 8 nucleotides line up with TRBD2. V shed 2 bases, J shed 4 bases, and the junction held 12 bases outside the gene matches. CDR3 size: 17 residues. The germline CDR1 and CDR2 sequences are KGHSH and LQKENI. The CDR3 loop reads CASSPGVAGSSRETQYF. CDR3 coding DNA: TGTGCCAGCTCACCAGGGGTAGCGGGATCCTCCCGAGAGACCCAGTACTTC.

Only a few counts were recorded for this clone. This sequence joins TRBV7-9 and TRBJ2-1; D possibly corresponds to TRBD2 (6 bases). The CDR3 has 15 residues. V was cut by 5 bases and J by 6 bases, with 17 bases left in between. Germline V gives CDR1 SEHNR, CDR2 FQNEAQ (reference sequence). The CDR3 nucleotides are TGTGCCAGCAGCCCGGGACTCCTCTTGGGCAATGAGCAGTTCTTC. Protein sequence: CASSPGLLLGNEQFF.

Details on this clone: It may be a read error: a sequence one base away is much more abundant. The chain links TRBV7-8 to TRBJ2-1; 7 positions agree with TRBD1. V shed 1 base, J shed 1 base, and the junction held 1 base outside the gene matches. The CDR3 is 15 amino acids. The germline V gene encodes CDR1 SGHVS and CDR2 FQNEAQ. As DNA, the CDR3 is TGTGCCAGCAGCTTAGACAGGGGTTCCTACAATGAGCAGTTCTTC. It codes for CASSLDRGSYNEQFF.

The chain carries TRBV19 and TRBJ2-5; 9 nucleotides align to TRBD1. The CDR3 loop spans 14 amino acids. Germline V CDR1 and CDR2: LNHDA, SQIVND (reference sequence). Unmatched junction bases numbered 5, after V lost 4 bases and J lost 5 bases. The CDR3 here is CASSTQGAGETQYF. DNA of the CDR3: TGTGCCAGTAGTACACAGGGGGCCGGCGAGACCCAGTACTTC.

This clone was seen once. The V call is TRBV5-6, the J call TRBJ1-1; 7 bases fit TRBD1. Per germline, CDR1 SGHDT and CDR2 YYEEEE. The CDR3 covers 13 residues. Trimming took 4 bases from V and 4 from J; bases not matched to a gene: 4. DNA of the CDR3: TGTGCCAGCAGCCTCAACAGGGGCACTGAAGCTTTCTTT. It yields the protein CASSLNRGTEAFF.

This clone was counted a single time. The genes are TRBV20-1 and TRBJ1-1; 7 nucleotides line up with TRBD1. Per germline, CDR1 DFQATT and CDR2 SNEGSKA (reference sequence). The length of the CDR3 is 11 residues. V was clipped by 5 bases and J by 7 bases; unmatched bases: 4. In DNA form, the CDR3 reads TGCAGTGCTCAAAGGGACAGTGAAGCTTTCTTT. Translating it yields CSAQRDSEAFF.

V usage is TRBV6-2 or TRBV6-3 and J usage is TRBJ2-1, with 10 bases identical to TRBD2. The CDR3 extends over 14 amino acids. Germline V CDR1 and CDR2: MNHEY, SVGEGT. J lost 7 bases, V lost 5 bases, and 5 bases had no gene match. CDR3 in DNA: TGTGCCAGCAGTAGTAGCGGGAGGCAAAATGAGCAGTTCTTC. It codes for CASSSSGRQNEQFF.

CDR3 DNA: TGTGCCAGTAGTTCCGGGGCAGGGAGGATGGGTCAGCCCCAGCATTTT. The encoded protein is CASSSGAGRMGQPQHF. V is TRBV19 and J is TRBJ1-5, with TRBD1 as a possible D gene (5 bases). The length of the CDR3 is 16 residues. The germline gives CDR1 LNHDA, CDR2 SQIVND (reference sequence). Trimming pared 5 bases from V and 6 bases from J, leaving 20 bases between.

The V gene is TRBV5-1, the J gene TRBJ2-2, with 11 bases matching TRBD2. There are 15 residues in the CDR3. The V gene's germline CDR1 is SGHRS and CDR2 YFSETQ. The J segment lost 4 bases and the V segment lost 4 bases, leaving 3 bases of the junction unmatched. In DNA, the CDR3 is TGCGCCAGCAGCCAGACTAGCGGGGCCACCGGGGAGCTGTTTTTT. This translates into CASSQTSGATGELFF.

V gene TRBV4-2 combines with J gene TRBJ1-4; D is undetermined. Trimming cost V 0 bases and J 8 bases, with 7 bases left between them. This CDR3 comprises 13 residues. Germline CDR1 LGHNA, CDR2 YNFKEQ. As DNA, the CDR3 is TGTGCCAGCAGCCAAGATCGGTGGGAAAAACTGTTTTTT. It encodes CASSQDRWEKLFF.

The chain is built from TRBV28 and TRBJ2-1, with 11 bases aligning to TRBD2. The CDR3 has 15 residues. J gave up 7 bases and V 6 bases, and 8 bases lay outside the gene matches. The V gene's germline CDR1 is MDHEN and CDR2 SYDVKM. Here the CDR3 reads CASRLLAGVWNEQFF. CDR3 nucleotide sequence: TGTGCCAGCAGATTACTAGCGGGGGTGTGGAATGAGCAGTTCTTC. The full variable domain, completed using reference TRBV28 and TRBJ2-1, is DVKVTQSSRYLVKRTGEKVFLECVQDMDHENMFWYRQDPGLGLRLIYFSYDVKMKEKGDIPEGYSVSREKKERFSLILESASTNQTSMYLCASRLLAGVWNEQFFGPGTRLTVL.

The CDR3 loop is CSAGGDQGWFF. DNA for the CDR3: TGCAGCGCCGGAGGGGACCAGGGCTGGTTCTTC. The chain couples TRBV29-1 to TRBJ2-1; D possibly corresponds to TRBD2 (6 bases). V was trimmed by 7 bases and J by 15 bases, leaving 19 bases between them. The CDR3 is 11 residues long. CDR1 and CDR2 (germline): SQVTM, ANQGSEA.

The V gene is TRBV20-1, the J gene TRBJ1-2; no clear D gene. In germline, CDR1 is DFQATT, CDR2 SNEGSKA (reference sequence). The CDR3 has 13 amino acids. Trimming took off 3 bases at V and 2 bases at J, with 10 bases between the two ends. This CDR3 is CSASEGSNYGYTF. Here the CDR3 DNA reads TGCAGTGCTAGTGAGGGCAGCAACTATGGCTACACCTTC.

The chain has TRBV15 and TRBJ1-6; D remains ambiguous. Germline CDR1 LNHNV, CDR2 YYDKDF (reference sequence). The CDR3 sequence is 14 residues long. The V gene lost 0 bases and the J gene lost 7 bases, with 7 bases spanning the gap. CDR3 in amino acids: CATSRESQNSPLHF. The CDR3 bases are TGTGCCACCAGCAGAGAATCCCAGAATTCACCCCTCCACTTT.

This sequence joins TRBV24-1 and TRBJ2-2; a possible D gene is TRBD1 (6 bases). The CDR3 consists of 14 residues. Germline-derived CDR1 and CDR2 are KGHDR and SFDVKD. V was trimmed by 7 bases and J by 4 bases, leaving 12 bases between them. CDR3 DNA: TGTGCCACCAGCTTACAGGGTCCCACCGGGGAGCTGTTTTTT. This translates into CATSLQGPTGELFF.

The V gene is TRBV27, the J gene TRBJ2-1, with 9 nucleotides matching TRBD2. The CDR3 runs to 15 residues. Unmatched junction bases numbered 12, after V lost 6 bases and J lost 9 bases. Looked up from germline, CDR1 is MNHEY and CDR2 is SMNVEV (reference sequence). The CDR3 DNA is TGTGCCAGCAGCCCGCGGGAGGGCCTCCTCATTGAGCAGTTCTTC. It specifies CASSPREGLLIEQFF.

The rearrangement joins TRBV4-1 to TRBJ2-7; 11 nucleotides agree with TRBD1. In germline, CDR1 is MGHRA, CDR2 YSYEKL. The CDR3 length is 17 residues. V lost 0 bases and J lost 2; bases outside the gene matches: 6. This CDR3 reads CASSQDPRTGGTYEQYF. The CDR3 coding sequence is TGCGCCAGCAGCCAAGACCCCCGGACAGGGGGCACCTACGAGCAGTACTTC.

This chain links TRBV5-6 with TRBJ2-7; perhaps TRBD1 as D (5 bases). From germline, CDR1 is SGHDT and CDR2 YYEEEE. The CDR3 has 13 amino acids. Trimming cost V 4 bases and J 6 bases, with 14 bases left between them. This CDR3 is CASSQGVGLEQYF. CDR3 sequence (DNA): TGTGCCAGCAGCCAAGGGGTGGGGCTCGAGCAGTACTTC.

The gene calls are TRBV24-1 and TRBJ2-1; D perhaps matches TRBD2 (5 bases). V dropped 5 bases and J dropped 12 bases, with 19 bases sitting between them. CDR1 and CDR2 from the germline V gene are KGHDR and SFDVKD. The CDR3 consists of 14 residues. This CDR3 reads CATSAEYPLRGQFF. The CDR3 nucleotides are TGTGCCACCAGTGCCGAATACCCCCTACGGGGGCAGTTCTTC.

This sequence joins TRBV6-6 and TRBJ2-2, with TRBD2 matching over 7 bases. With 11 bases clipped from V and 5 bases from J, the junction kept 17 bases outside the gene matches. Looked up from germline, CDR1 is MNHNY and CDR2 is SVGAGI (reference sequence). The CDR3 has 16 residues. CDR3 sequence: CAARPLGGRGTGELFF. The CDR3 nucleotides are TGTGCCGCAAGACCCCTTGGGGGGAGGGGTACCGGGGAGCTGTTTTTT.

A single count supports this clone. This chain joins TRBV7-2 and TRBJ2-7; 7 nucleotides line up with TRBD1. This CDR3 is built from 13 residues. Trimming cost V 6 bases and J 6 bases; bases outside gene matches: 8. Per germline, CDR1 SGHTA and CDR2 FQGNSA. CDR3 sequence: CASRKGQTLEQYF. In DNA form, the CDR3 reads TGTGCCAGCAGGAAGGGACAGACTCTCGAGCAGTACTTC.

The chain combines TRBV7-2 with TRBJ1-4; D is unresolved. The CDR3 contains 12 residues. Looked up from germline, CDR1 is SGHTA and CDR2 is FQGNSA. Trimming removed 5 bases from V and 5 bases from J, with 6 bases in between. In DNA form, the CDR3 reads TGTGCCAGCAGCCCAGGAAATGAAAAACTGTTTTTT. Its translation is CASSPGNEKLFF.

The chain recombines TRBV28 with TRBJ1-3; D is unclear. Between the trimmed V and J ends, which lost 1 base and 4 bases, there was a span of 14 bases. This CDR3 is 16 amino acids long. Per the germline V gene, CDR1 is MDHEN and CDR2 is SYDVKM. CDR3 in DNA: TGTGCCAGCAGTTTATATGGGCCGAGGGCGGGAAACACCATATATTTT. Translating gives CASSLYGPRAGNTIYF.

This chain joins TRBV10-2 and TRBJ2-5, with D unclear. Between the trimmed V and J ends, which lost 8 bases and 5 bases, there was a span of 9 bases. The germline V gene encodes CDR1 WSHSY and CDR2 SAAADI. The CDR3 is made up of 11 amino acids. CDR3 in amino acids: CASGRSETQYF. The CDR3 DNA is TGCGCCAGCGGCCGGAGTGAGACCCAGTACTTC.